The next 28 T cell receptor beta chains were all read from a single sample in a study of blood T cells in healthy people across ages. Alongside a J-beta primer mix, a sample-barcoded 5' primer served in a second PCR lasting 7 to 11 cycles. In TCRdb, the 5' RACE reads were re-called with MiXCR into one record per CDR3 protein. The repertoire holds 780,000 or so distinct CDR3 sequences, with roughly three fifths as singletons. The specimen was blood. The receptor source for this set is a man between 35 and 55 years old in good health.

This chain connects TRBV18 to TRBJ2-7; TRBD2 aligns across 9 bases. Gene TRBJ2-5 matches the end of the DNA better, so the J call may be wrong. The CDR3 covers 16 residues. Germline CDR1 is KGHSH and CDR2 is LQKENI. The CDR3: CASSPDPGLARETQYF. CDR3 in DNA: TGTGCCAGCTCCCCTGACCCGGGACTAGCACGAGAGACCCAGTACTTC.

The V and J genes are TRBV20-1 and TRBJ2-5; D might be TRBD1 (6 bases). The germline V gene has CDR1 DFQATT and CDR2 SNEGSKA (reference sequence). V gave up 3 bases and J gave up 11 bases, with 13 bases separating them. This CDR3 is built from 11 residues. In DNA, the CDR3 is TGCAGTGCTAGGGACAGTAGGGAGCAGTACTTC. It codes for CSARDSREQYF.

In its sample, this clonotype was seen a few times. The V gene is TRBV27, the J gene TRBJ2-1, with D tentatively TRBD1 (6 bases). V was cut by 3 bases and J by 5 bases, with 17 bases left in between. The germline V gene encodes CDR1 MNHEY and CDR2 SMNVEV (reference sequence). The CDR3 spans 16 residues. DNA of the CDR3: TGTGCCAGCAGTTTCTCGGGACAACCGAAAAACAATGAGCAGTTCTTC. Protein sequence: CASSFSGQPKNNEQFF.

This clonotype was seen a handful of times. This rearrangement joins TRBV28 to TRBJ2-6; D ambiguous. Trimming cost V 4 bases and J 0 bases, with 16 bases left between them. The CDR3 loop spans 18 amino acids. CDR1 MDHEN and CDR2 SYDVKM come from the germline V gene. The CDR3 spells CASSSRRTVDSGANVLTF. The DNA for the CDR3 is TGTGCCAGCAGTTCCCGACGGACCGTTGACTCTGGGGCCAACGTCCTGACTTTC.

V usage is TRBV21-1 and J usage is TRBJ2-7; the tabulated D call, TRBD2, remains unverified against the DNA. TRBV21-1 is termed a pseudogene. The CDR3 is 16 residues long. The CDR3: CASIQLDCEWVYEQYF. DNA of the CDR3: TGTGCCAGCATCCAATTAGACTGCGAGTGGGTGTACGAGCAGTACTTC.

This chain connects TRBV7-3 to TRBJ2-1, with unresolved D. CDR1 and CDR2 (germline): SGHTA, FQGTGA. Trimming took off 3 bases at V and 7 bases at J, with 7 bases between the two ends. CDR3 length: 12 residues. CDR3 in amino acids: CASSFNSNEQFF. Here the CDR3 DNA reads TGTGCCAGCAGCTTCAACTCAAATGAGCAGTTCTTC.

This clonotype came up once. The gene calls are TRBV7-3 and TRBJ2-3; 8 bases map to TRBD1. The V gene's germline CDR1 is SGHTA and CDR2 FQGTGA. The length of the CDR3 is 20 residues. With 5 bases clipped from V and 0 bases from J, the junction kept 19 bases outside the gene matches. The CDR3 protein is CASSADWGQERTSSTDTQYF. The CDR3 region has the DNA TGTGCCAGCAGCGCAGACTGGGGACAGGAACGCACCTCTAGCACAGATACGCAGTATTTT.

This clonotype was detected only once. The rearrangement links TRBV6-2 or TRBV6-3 to TRBJ2-1; no firm D call. Germline CDR1 MNHEY, CDR2 SVGEGT. V was cut by 11 bases and J by 1 base, with 15 bases left in between. This CDR3 is 14 amino acids long. The CDR3 region has the DNA TGTGCCTGCCGTGCAGCATCATCCTACAATGAGCAGTTCTTC. Its translation is CACRAASSYNEQFF.

J is TRBJ2-7 and V is TRBV20-1; tentatively, D is TRBD2 (5 bases). There are 13 residues in the CDR3. Germline CDR1 DFQATT, CDR2 SNEGSKA (reference sequence). Trimming cost V 5 bases and J 0 bases, with 11 bases left between them. This CDR3 reads CSARERSSYEQYF. The DNA of the CDR3 is TGCAGTGCTCGCGAGCGGAGCTCCTACGAGCAGTACTTC.

The gene calls are TRBV5-1 and TRBJ2-3, with unresolved D. Germline V CDR1 and CDR2: SGHRS, YFSETQ. The CDR3 runs 13 residues. V lost 5 bases, J lost 4 bases, and 11 bases lay in between. In nucleotides, the CDR3 is TGCGCCAGCAGTCCTATCACGGCAGATACGCAGTATTTT. Residues: CASSPITADTQYF.

This clonotype was picked up a small number of times. V is TRBV20-1 and J is TRBJ2-3, with 7 bases aligning to TRBD2. V shed 3 bases, J shed 3 bases, and the junction held 9 bases outside the gene matches. From germline, CDR1 is DFQATT and CDR2 SNEGSKA (reference sequence). This CDR3 has 15 residues. CDR3 sequence (DNA): TGCAGTGCTAGCATCTGGGGCGGGAGTACAGATACGCAGTATTTT. Its translation: CSASIWGGSTDTQYF.

This clonotype is a singleton in its sample. The rearrangement links TRBV20-1 to TRBJ1-5; unclear D gene. The CDR3 runs to 16 residues. CDR1 is DFQATT, CDR2 SNEGSKA, per germline (reference sequence). V was clipped by 2 bases and J by 3 bases, with 17 bases between them. CDR3 sequence reads: CSARSLAGVVNQPQHF. Written as DNA, the CDR3 is TGCAGTGCTAGAAGTCTCGCGGGAGTGGTCAATCAGCCCCAGCATTTT.

The CDR3 protein is CASSLGTGDDSPLHF. In DNA, the CDR3 is TGTGCCAGCAGTCTGGGGACAGGGGACGATTCACCCCTCCACTTT. The V call is TRBV9, the J call TRBJ1-6, with 10 bases aligning to TRBD1. The ends lost 5 bases at V and 8 bases at J; junction bases unmatched: 7. The CDR3 consists of 15 residues. CDR1 and CDR2 (germline): SGDLS, YYNGEE.

This chain links TRBV5-6 with TRBJ2-4; 9 bases are shared with TRBD2. The V segment lost 4 bases and the J segment 0 bases; nucleotides outside the gene matches: 8. The CDR3 length is 17 residues. Germline V gives CDR1 SGHDT, CDR2 YYEEEE. For the CDR3, the DNA is TGTGCCAGCAGCGAGCGACTAGCGGCATTAGCCAAAAACATTCAGTACTTC. This translates into CASSERLAALAKNIQYF.

Here the CDR3 DNA reads TGTGCCAGCAGCTGGGGTATGCAAGAGACCCAGTACTTC. The encoded protein is CASSWGMQETQYF. The chain joins TRBV7-9 to TRBJ2-5; D remains unclear. V shed 4 bases and J shed 2 bases, with 8 bases lying between them. The length of the CDR3 is 13 residues. The germline CDR1 and CDR2 sequences are SEHNR and FQNEAQ (reference sequence).

This sequence joins TRBV28 and TRBJ1-2, with no clear D. This CDR3 region has 13 residues. In germline, CDR1 is MDHEN, CDR2 SYDVKM. V was shortened by 6 bases and J by 6 bases, with 14 bases between the two germline ends. The DNA for the CDR3 is TGTGCCAGCAGCCCTGTCCGAAAGGATGGCTACACCTTC. This translates into CASSPVRKDGYTF.

As regards this clonotype: A much larger clone differs from this one at a single base, so this may be a read error. CDR3 amino acids: CSVALAGERGQYF. CDR3 bases: TGCAGCGTGGCTCTAGCGGGAGAAAGGGGGCAGTACTTC. The chain recombines TRBV29-1 with TRBJ2-7; 10 bases line up with TRBD2. CDR1 and CDR2 (germline): SQVTM, ANQGSEA. With 6 bases clipped from V and 9 bases from J, the junction kept 11 bases outside the gene matches. This CDR3 has 13 amino acids.

CDR3 loop: CASSEALTGVGYTF. The CDR3 DNA follows: TGTGCCAGCAGTGAAGCGCTTACAGGGGTCGGCTACACCTTC. The chain couples TRBV2 to TRBJ1-2; 7 nucleotides align to TRBD1. Germline-derived CDR1 and CDR2 are SNHLY and FYNNEI. With 0 bases clipped from V and 8 bases from J, the junction kept 6 bases outside the gene matches. The CDR3 totals 14 residues.

As regards this clonotype: A much larger clone lies a single base off, so this may be a read error. The chain has TRBV28 and TRBJ2-1; no firm D call. Trimming took off 6 bases at V and 5 bases at J, with 2 bases between the two ends. CDR3 length equals 10 residues. From germline, CDR1 is MDHEN and CDR2 SYDVKM. The DNA for the CDR3 is TGTGCCAGCAGACACAATGAGCAGTTCTTC. The encoded protein is CASRHNEQFF.

This chain connects TRBV28 to TRBJ2-7, with D tentatively TRBD2 (7 bases). Germline values: CDR1 MDHEN, CDR2 SYDVKM. The V and J ends lost 6 bases and 3 bases respectively, with 15 bases between them. The length of the CDR3 is 14 residues. The CDR3 DNA follows: TGTGCCAGCAGCCCCGGGGGGCTACGCTACGAGCAGTACTTC. Protein: CASSPGGLRYEQYF.

With regard to this clonotype: One junction end does not reproduce the germline sequence, and a read error may be involved. The V gene is TRBV28, the J gene TRBJ2-7; either TRBD1 or TRBD2 may fit D (7 bases each). Gene TRBJ2-5 matches the end of the DNA better, so the J call may be wrong. CDR3 size: 16 residues. From germline, CDR1 is MDHEN and CDR2 SYDVKM. The CDR3 region has the DNA TGTGCCAGCAGCGAACAGGGGCCGGGAGGCCAAGGGACCCAGTACTTC. Translating it yields CASSEQGPGGQGTQYF.

The sample holds a few counts of this clonotype. The V gene is TRBV12-3 or TRBV12-4, the J gene TRBJ2-2; D unresolved. V lost 7 bases and J 4 bases, leaving 7 bases between the germline ends. This CDR3 comprises 12 residues. This chain's CDR3 is CASKFGTGELFF. CDR3 DNA: TGTGCCAGCAAGTTTGGCACCGGGGAGCTGTTTTTT.

The rearrangement uses TRBV9 and TRBJ1-1, with D tentatively TRBD1 (5 bases). This CDR3 is built from 14 residues. Germline CDR1 reads SGDLS; CDR2 reads YYNGEE. With 0 bases removed from V and 2 bases from J, the gap between germline ends came to 8 bases. CDR3: CASSVADTNTEAFF. The CDR3 nucleotides read TGTGCCAGCAGCGTAGCGGACACAAACACTGAAGCTTTCTTT.

This rearrangement joins TRBV20-1 to TRBJ2-4, with D uncertain. The CDR3 runs to 15 residues. CDR1 DFQATT and CDR2 SNEGSKA come from the germline V gene (reference sequence). V was clipped by 1 base and J by 7 bases, with 17 bases between them. CDR3 loop: CSARGIGRQANIQYF. CDR3 DNA sequence: TGCAGTGCTAGAGGAATTGGCAGGCAGGCGAACATTCAGTACTTC.

V is TRBV20-1 and J is TRBJ2-3; 9 bases align to TRBD1. V was clipped by 3 bases and J by 8 bases; unmatched bases: 15. Germline loops: CDR1 DFQATT, CDR2 SNEGSKA (reference sequence). This CDR3 has 16 residues. CDR3 bases: TGCAGTGCTAGCATATACACGACAGGGGGTAGCGGTACGCAGTATTTT. Amino acid sequence: CSASIYTTGGSGTQYF.

This chain connects TRBV20-1 to TRBJ2-1; D might be TRBD1 (6 bases). Trimming took off 2 bases at V and 7 bases at J, with 15 bases between the two ends. The CDR3 extends over 14 amino acids. Germline V gives CDR1 DFQATT, CDR2 SNEGSKA (reference sequence). CDR3 coding DNA: TGCAGTGCTAGATTGGGGGCTTTCGGAAATGAGCAGTTCTTC. Protein sequence: CSARLGAFGNEQFF.

The chain uses TRBV27 and TRBJ2-7; 7 positions match TRBD1. The J call is uncertain, as TRBJ2-5 better fits the DNA end. The CDR3 covers 16 residues. Germline assignment: CDR1 MNHEY and CDR2 SMNVEV (reference sequence). The CDR3 sequence is CASSHLTLTGIGTQYF. As DNA, the CDR3 is TGTGCCAGCAGTCATTTAACCCTGACAGGGATCGGGACCCAGTACTTC.

The chain employs TRBV2 and TRBJ2-2, with D possibly called TRBD1 or TRBD2 (7 bases each). V was clipped by 6 bases and J by 5 bases, with 13 bases between them. The germline V gene has CDR1 SNHLY and CDR2 FYNNEI. The length of the CDR3 is 14 residues. The CDR3 DNA reads as TGTGCCAGCAGAACCCAGGGGGGGACCGGGGAGCTGTTTTTT. This sequence encodes CASRTQGGTGELFF.